The present T cell receptor beta chain was sequenced within a study of blood T cell repertoires in COVID-19. Study information: Acute and convalescent COVID-19 samples came from the United States, Italy and Spain. Nucleic acid was either cDNA or gDNA, and it came from T cells, B-cell-depleted T cells, or PBMCs.

In the original workflow: Nucleated cell number was recorded as an estimate derived from reference gene primer amplification. This table comes from immunoSEQ multiplex PCR, and its TCRdb copy is limited to in-frame clones, with some not included. The V and J calls and the clone size are those of that table, but D and trimming were determined from the DNA. The table shows around 60,000 clones, with nearly 90% occurring only once. Sequencing used peripheral blood. The clonotype originates from a man aged 60 to 75 with active COVID-19.

The CDR3 is CASSLMISGGNYEQYF. DNA of the CDR3: TGCGCCAGCAGCTTGATGATTTCGGGGGGCAATTACGAGCAGTACTTC. The gene calls are TRBV5-1 and TRBJ2-7; maybe TRBD2 (7 bases). Germline lookup yields CDR1 SGHRS and CDR2 YFSETQ. CDR3 length: 16 amino acids. V was trimmed by 1 base and J by 4 bases, leaving 18 bases between them. Drawing the rest from reference TRBV5-1 and TRBJ2-7, the complete variable domain is KAGVTQTPRYLIKTRGQQVTLSCSPISGHRSVSWYQQTPGQGLQFLFEYFSETQRNKGNFPGRFSGRQFSNSRSEMNVSTLELGDSALYLCASSLMISGGNYEQYFGPGTRLTVT.